These 16 T cell receptor beta chains share one sample of origin, sequenced in a study of T cell changes during pregnancy in multiple sclerosis. Measured with immunoSEQ multiplex PCR; TCRdb has only the in-frame clones, and not every one. The table includes approximately 58,000 clones, approximately 92% detected once. The sample consisted of CD4+ T cells from peripheral blood mononuclear cells, taken after pregnancy. The receptors come from a female donor in good health, enrolled as a control in a pregnancy study.

V and J are TRBV6-6 and TRBJ2-3; D is possibly TRBD1 (6 bases). The CDR3 covers 14 residues. V lost 8 bases and J 6 bases, leaving 18 bases between the germline ends. Germline CDR1 MNHNY, CDR2 SVGAGI (reference sequence). The CDR3 DNA reads as TGTGCCAGCCTTAACTGGGGGCGAGGGGATACGCAGTATTTT. Encoded protein: CASLNWGRGDTQYF.

The V and J genes are TRBV7-2 and TRBJ2-2; 12 bases line up with TRBD2. The CDR3 is made up of 15 amino acids. The germline V gene encodes CDR1 SGHTA and CDR2 FQGNSA. The ends lost 4 bases at V and 8 bases at J; junction bases unmatched: 5. The CDR3 coding sequence is TGTGCCAGCAGCTCCCGGACTAGCGGGGTAGGGGAGCTGTTTTTT. Encoded protein: CASSSRTSGVGELFF.

The genes are TRBV19 and TRBJ1-3, with 7 positions matching TRBD1. Germline CDR1 reads LNHDA; CDR2 reads SQIVND (reference sequence). The ends lost 8 bases at V and 0 bases at J; junction bases unmatched: 1. The CDR3 sequence is 13 residues long. Here the CDR3 reads CASWTGSGNTIYF. The CDR3, as DNA: TGTGCCAGTTGGACAGGCTCTGGAAACACCATATATTTT.

The chain carries TRBV7-9 and TRBJ1-4; maybe TRBD1 (5 bases). V was clipped by 3 bases and J by 8 bases, with 13 bases between them. This CDR3 comprises 14 residues. In germline, CDR1 is SEHNR, CDR2 FQNEAQ (reference sequence). The CDR3 DNA reads TGTGCCAGCAGCTTTAGGGGCAGAACAGAAAAACTGTTTTTT. It is translated as CASSFRGRTEKLFF.

The chain has TRBV6-5 and TRBJ1-1; maybe TRBD1 (6 bases). The CDR3 is made up of 15 amino acids. The V gene's germline CDR1 is MNHEY and CDR2 SVGAGI. The germline V and J ends were trimmed by 0 bases and 4 bases, with 12 bases remaining between them. The CDR3 sequence is CASSYSTGGATEAFF. The CDR3 coding sequence is TGTGCCAGCAGTTACTCCACGGGGGGGGCCACTGAAGCTTTCTTT.

The chain recombines TRBV19 with TRBJ1-6; 8 nucleotides align to TRBD1. The trim removed 0 bases at V and 10 bases at J, leaving 5 bases unmatched. Germline V gives CDR1 LNHDA, CDR2 SQIVND (reference sequence). This CDR3 comprises 15 residues. Here the CDR3 DNA reads TGTGCCAGTAGTATAGACGGGACAGGATACTCACCCCTCCACTTT. It yields the protein CASSIDGTGYSPLHF.

J is TRBJ2-7 and V is TRBV25-1, with D maybe TRBD2 (7 bases). Trimming took off 7 bases at V and 9 bases at J, with 22 bases between the two ends. Germline CDR1 is MGHDK and CDR2 is SYGVNS. The CDR3 spans 14 residues. DNA for the CDR3: TGTGCCAGCACTGGGGGGGCTCGCAGTCAGGGGCAGTACTTC. This gives the protein CASTGGARSQGQYF.

The chain combines TRBV5-1 with TRBJ1-1; maybe TRBD1 (5 bases). Germline-derived CDR1 and CDR2 are SGHRS and YFSETQ. V lost 7 bases, J lost 3 bases, and 13 bases lay in between. CDR3 length equals 13 residues. CDR3 amino acids: CASRRAPDTEAFF. The CDR3 coding sequence is TGCGCCAGCCGCAGGGCTCCGGACACTGAAGCTTTCTTT.

This chain links TRBV5-4 with TRBJ2-2; D uncertain. CDR1 and CDR2 from the germline V gene are SGHNT and YYREEE (reference sequence). Trimming took 0 bases from V and 1 from J, leaving 4 bases between them. The length of the CDR3 is 14 residues. The CDR3 loop is CASSLGQNTGELFF. The CDR3 region has the DNA TGTGCCAGCAGCTTGGGACAGAACACCGGGGAGCTGTTTTTT.

The chain combines TRBV15 with TRBJ1-6; D is possibly TRBD1 (5 bases). V was clipped by 0 bases and J by 6 bases, with 12 bases between them. The CDR3 runs to 16 residues. In germline, CDR1 is LNHNV, CDR2 YYDKDF (reference sequence). The DNA for the CDR3 is TGTGCCACCAGCAGAGATTCCGGGGGAGGTAATTCACCCCTCCACTTT. Amino acid sequence: CATSRDSGGGNSPLHF.

The rearrangement uses TRBV19 and TRBJ1-2; perhaps TRBD1 as D (6 bases). The germline CDR1 and CDR2 sequences are LNHDA and SQIVND (reference sequence). Trimming cost V 3 bases and J 4 bases, with 9 bases left between them. The CDR3 has 13 residues. CDR3 bases: TGTGCCAGTAGTATTGACAGGCCCTATGGCTACACCTTC. Residues: CASSIDRPYGYTF.

The chain has TRBV11-2 and TRBJ1-2, with D possibly matching TRBD1 (6 bases). The CDR3 is 14 amino acids. Per the germline V gene, CDR1 is SGHAT and CDR2 is FQNNGV. Trimming removed 6 bases at V and 4 bases at J, with 15 bases between. The DNA of the CDR3 is TGTGCCAGCAGACCTACGACAGGACTCTATGGCTACACCTTC. Residues: CASRPTTGLYGYTF.

The V gene is TRBV12-5, the J gene TRBJ2-2; possible D gene TRBD1, 6 bases. Deletions cut 2 bases from V and 1 base from J, with 14 bases between. The CDR3 contains 17 residues. The V gene's germline CDR1 is LGHNT and CDR2 FRNRAP. For the CDR3, the DNA is TGTGCTAGTGGTTTGTTCCCAGGGGAGTTGAACACCGGGGAGCTGTTTTTT. Its translation: CASGLFPGELNTGELFF.

This chain uses TRBV9 with TRBJ1-1; 7 nucleotides line up with TRBD1. The V segment lost 3 bases and the J segment 0 bases; nucleotides outside the gene matches: 11. CDR3 size: 17 residues. Per germline, CDR1 SGDLS and CDR2 YYNGEE. This CDR3 reads CASSEGQTGEMNTEAFF. The CDR3, as DNA: TGTGCCAGCAGCGAGGGGCAAACAGGGGAGATGAACACTGAAGCTTTCTTT.

V gene TRBV5-4 combines with J gene TRBJ1-1, with D possibly TRBD1 on 5 matching bases. The length of the CDR3 is 15 residues. V lost 4 bases, J lost 0 bases, and 13 bases lay in between. Per germline, CDR1 SGHNT and CDR2 YYREEE (reference sequence). Written as DNA, the CDR3 is TGTGCCAGCAGCACCGGGACTGATATGAACACTGAAGCTTTCTTT. It translates to CASSTGTDMNTEAFF.

The gene calls are TRBV28 and TRBJ1-1; D is unclear. From germline, CDR1 is MDHEN and CDR2 SYDVKM. This CDR3 region has 12 residues. Trimming shortened V by 7 bases and J by 7 bases, and 13 bases separated the two germline ends. The CDR3 DNA sequence: TGTGCCAGCACCACCCGGCGGGGTGAAGCTTTCTTT. This sequence encodes CASTTRRGEAFF.